Below, 12 T cell receptor beta chains from the same sample are listed, as sequenced in a study of T cell clonality in common variable immunodeficiency (dated by TCRdb to between 2015 and 2017). The paper's findings and limits, for the study overall: CVID TCRbeta sequences were reported to have fewer deletions and N-nucleotide insertions and to lack highly modified clones with 13 or more V deletions.

Library construction relied on the immunoSEQ multiplex PCR assay. TCRdb took this table from immuneACCESS and kept in-frame rearrangements with V and J called. Such tables lack part of the clones; where checked against another copy, unresolved V genes explain under half of the gap, and the rest is unexplained. The sample has about 19,000 clones on record, with no singletons. The ten largest clones add up to approximately 24% of the sample. The antigens these receptors bind are not known. Material for sequencing was peripheral blood mononuclear cells. These receptors were taken from a human donor with common variable immunodeficiency.

A note on this clone: The read ends 3 residues shy of where the CDR3 ends; the end is completed using the germline J gene. The gene calls are TRBV6-2 or TRBV6-3 and TRBJ2-1; 7 bases match TRBD2. CDR3 length equals 16 residues. The V segment lost 1 base and the J segment 2 bases; nucleotides outside the gene matches: 5. Germline CDR1 MNHEY, CDR2 SVGEGT. CDR3 sequence reads: CASSYFAGVTYNEQFF. The DNA read from the CDR3 is TGTGCCAGCAGTTACTTCGCGGGAGTGACCTACAATGAG.

Of note for this clone: With the read ending 3 residues before the CDR3 end, the germline J gene is used to fill in that end. The rearrangement links TRBV20-1 to TRBJ2-7, with D possibly matching TRBD1 (6 bases). The CDR3 is 13 amino acids. Per germline, CDR1 DFQATT and CDR2 SNEGSKA (reference sequence). The V end lost 1 base, the J end lost 3 bases, and 10 bases lay between the germline ends. CDR3 protein: CSARVQGNYEQYF. The DNA read from the CDR3 is TGCAGTGCTAGAGTACAGGGAAACTACGAG.

In the case of this clone: From the germline J gene comes the end of the CDR3, since the read stops 3 residues before it. The chain is built from TRBV19 and TRBJ2-7; 7 nucleotides align to TRBD2. Germline CDR1 reads LNHDA; CDR2 reads SQIVND (reference sequence). Germline trimming cut 4 bases from V and 2 bases from J; bases unmatched to any gene: 8. The CDR3 sequence is 15 residues long. Partial CDR3 DNA: TGTGCCAGTAGTAGTACTAGCGAGAAGACCTACGAG. Translation gives CASSSTSEKTYE. The complete CDR3 sequence is CASSSTSEKTYEQYF.

Regarding this clone: The CDR3 extends 3 residues past the end of the read, so its final part is completed from the germline J gene. The rearrangement uses TRBV5-6 and TRBJ2-5; a weak D match, TRBD1 (5 bases). The CDR3 length is 15 residues. With 4 bases removed from V and 2 bases from J, the gap between germline ends came to 15 bases. Per the germline V gene, CDR1 is SGHDT and CDR2 is YYEEEE. The CDR3 protein is CASSSDQGKQETQYF. The CDR3 DNA, read in part, is TGTGCCAGCAGCAGTGACCAGGGAAAACAAGAGACC.

A note on this clone: The read is 3 residues too short to cover the CDR3 end, so that end is filled in from the germline J gene. The chain uses TRBV18 and TRBJ1-1; the D gene is possibly TRBD1 (5 bases). From germline, CDR1 is KGHSH and CDR2 LQKENI. V gave up 4 bases and J gave up 2 bases, with 14 bases separating them. This CDR3 region has 15 residues. The sequenced CDR3 bases are TGTGCCAGCTCACGACAGACAGATTATAACACTGAA. Protein sequence: CASSRQTDYNTE. The entire CDR3 protein is CASSRQTDYNTEAFF.

This clone was seen more than once but under ten times. The read stops 3 residues short of the end of the CDR3; the missing end is completed from the germline J gene. The V and J genes are TRBV30 and TRBJ2-2; D is perhaps TRBD1 (6 bases). Germline V gene sequence: CDR1 GTSNPN, CDR2 SVGIG (reference sequence). This CDR3 contains 19 residues. V was pared by 0 bases and J by 2 bases, with 22 bases between. CDR3 DNA, as far as it was read: TGTGCCTGGAGTGTCTCTCCCTACCTGGACAGCACAAACACCGGGGAG. It encodes CAWSVSPYLDSTNTGE. The whole CDR3 reads CAWSVSPYLDSTNTGELFF.

This clone was counted ten times or more. The read comes to an end 3 residues before the CDR3 does, leaving the germline J gene to fill in the end. V usage is TRBV27 and J usage is TRBJ1-1; 10 bases line up with TRBD1. J lost 5 bases, V lost 5 bases, and 14 bases had no gene match. Per germline, CDR1 MNHEY and CDR2 SMNVEV (reference sequence). This CDR3 comprises 17 residues. The CDR3 loop reads CASSLIKGQGRYTEAFF. Incomplete CDR3 DNA: TGTGCCAGCAGTCTAATTAAGGGACAGGGGAGGTATACTGAA.

Concerning this clone itself: The CDR3 extends 3 residues past the end of the read, so its final part is completed from the germline J gene. J is TRBJ2-1 and V is TRBV19, with TRBD1 matching 11 bases. The CDR3 totals 14 residues. Germline values: CDR1 LNHDA, CDR2 SQIVND (reference sequence). Losses at the gene ends were 6 bases for V and 9 bases for J; bases not matched to a gene: 7. The CDR3 DNA, read in part, is TGTGCCAGTAGAAGGACAGGGGGCGCGGGTGAG. Residues: CASRRTGGAGE. The whole CDR3 region reads CASRRTGGAGEQFF.

On this clone itself: The sequenced fragment ends 3 residues before the CDR3 boundary, so the rest is inferred from the germline J gene. The chain carries TRBV7-9 and TRBJ2-6, with unresolved D. The germline V gene has CDR1 SEHNR and CDR2 FQNEAQ (reference sequence). The CDR3 is 14 amino acids. Trimming took off 4 bases at V and 1 base at J, with 5 bases between the two ends. CDR3 sequence: CASSSDSGANVLTF. CDR3 DNA, as far as it was read: TGTGCCAGCAGCTCAGATTCTGGGGCCAACGTC. The full variable domain, completed using reference TRBV7-9 and TRBJ2-6, is DTGVSQNPRHKITKRGQNVTFRCDPISEHNRLYWYRQTLGQGPEFLTYFQNEAQLEKSRLLSDRFSAERPKGSFSTLEIQRTEQGDSAMYLCASSSDSGANVLTFGAGSRLTVL.

The sample holds a few counts of this clone. From the germline J gene comes the end of the CDR3, since the read stops 3 residues before it. The chain uses TRBV7-9 and TRBJ1-2; D possibly corresponds to TRBD1 (6 bases). Germline lookup yields CDR1 SEHNR and CDR2 FQNEAQ (reference sequence). V was trimmed by 4 bases and J by 4 bases, leaving 13 bases between them. CDR3 length equals 14 residues. The sequenced CDR3 bases are TGTGCCAGCAGCTCCCTCGAGGACAGCTATGGC. It yields the protein CASSSLEDSYG. The whole CDR3 region reads CASSSLEDSYGYTF.

Comments on this clone: The CDR3 end falls 3 residues outside the read, so it is completed with the germline J gene. The chain recombines TRBV5-1 with TRBJ2-7; TRBD1 matches at 7 bases. V shed 1 base, J shed 2 bases, and the junction held 6 bases outside the gene matches. The germline V gene has CDR1 SGHRS and CDR2 YFSETQ. The CDR3 is 15 residues long. Here the CDR3 reads CASSLSVGTAYEQYF. The sequenced part of the CDR3 DNA is TGCGCCAGCAGCTTGAGTGTTGGGACAGCCTACGAG. The entire variable domain, with the rest obtained from reference TRBV5-1 and TRBJ2-7, is as follows: KAGVTQTPRYLIKTRGQQVTLSCSPISGHRSVSWYQQTPGQGLQFLFEYFSETQRNKGNFPGRFSGRQFSNSRSEMNVSTLELGDSALYLCASSLSVGTAYEQYFGPGTRLTVT.

This clone was detected only a few times. The read gets to within 3 residues of the CDR3 end, and the germline J gene fills in the rest. J is TRBJ2-1 and V is TRBV5-1, with TRBD2 identical over 9 bases. V lost 2 bases to trimming and J lost 4 bases; unmatched junction nucleotides: 10. The CDR3 runs to 17 residues. Germline V CDR1 and CDR2: SGHRS, YFSETQ. The CDR3 protein is CASSFFISGGLYNEQFF. The CDR3 bases that were read are TGCGCCAGCAGCTTTTTCATTAGCGGGGGACTATACAATGAG.